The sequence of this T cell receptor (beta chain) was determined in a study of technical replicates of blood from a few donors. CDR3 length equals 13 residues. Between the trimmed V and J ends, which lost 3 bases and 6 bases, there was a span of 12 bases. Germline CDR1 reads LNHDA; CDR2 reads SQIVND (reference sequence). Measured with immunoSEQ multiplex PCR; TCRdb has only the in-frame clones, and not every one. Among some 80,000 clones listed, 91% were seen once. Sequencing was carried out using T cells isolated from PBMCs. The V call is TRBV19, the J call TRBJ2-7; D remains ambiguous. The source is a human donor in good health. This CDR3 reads CASSIAVPGEQYF. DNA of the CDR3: TGTGCCAGTAGTATCGCCGTCCCGGGCGAGCAGTACTTC.